This TCR beta chain emerged from a study of OX40 agonist ivuxolimab in advanced cancers. The CDR3 spans 14 residues. The germline gives CDR1 SGHRS, CDR2 YFSETQ. The ends were cut back, 2 bases at V and 0 bases at J, with 7 bases in the middle. The assay was immunoSEQ multiplex PCR, and TCRdb's table has in-frame clones only and misses some. The table records 90,000 or so clones, about 91% of them present only once. Whole-study findings and limits: Expanded clones were, on average, more numerous in CD8+ T cells than in CD4+.

Points on this clone: Its antigen remains unknown.

The source is an adult with an advanced solid tumor such as melanoma, head and neck, liver or kidney cancer. The genes are TRBV5-1 and TRBJ2-3; D not certain. Source: CD4+ or CD8+ T cells sorted from blood, taken in a trial of the OX40 agonist ivuxolimab. CDR3 amino acids: CASSLGDSTDTQYF. The CDR3 nucleotides are TGCGCCAGCAGCTTAGGTGACAGCACAGATACGCAGTATTTT.